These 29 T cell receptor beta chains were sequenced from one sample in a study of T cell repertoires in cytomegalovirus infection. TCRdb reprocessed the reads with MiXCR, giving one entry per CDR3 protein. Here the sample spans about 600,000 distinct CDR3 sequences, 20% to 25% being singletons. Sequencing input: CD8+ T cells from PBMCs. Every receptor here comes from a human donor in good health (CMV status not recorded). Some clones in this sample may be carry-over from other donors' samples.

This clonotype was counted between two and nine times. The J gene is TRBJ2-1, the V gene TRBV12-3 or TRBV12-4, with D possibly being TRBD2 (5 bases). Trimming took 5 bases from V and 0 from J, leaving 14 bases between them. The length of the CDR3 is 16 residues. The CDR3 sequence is CASSPPERPSYNEQFF. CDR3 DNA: TGTGCCAGCAGTCCACCGGAGCGGCCCTCCTACAATGAGCAGTTCTTC.

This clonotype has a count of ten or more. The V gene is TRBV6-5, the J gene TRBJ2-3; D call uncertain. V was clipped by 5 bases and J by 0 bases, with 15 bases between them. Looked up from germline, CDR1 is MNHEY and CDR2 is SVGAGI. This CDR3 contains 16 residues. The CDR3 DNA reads TGTGCCAGCAGTCGACTTTTTCTCACTAGCACAGATACGCAGTATTTT. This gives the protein CASSRLFLTSTDTQYF.

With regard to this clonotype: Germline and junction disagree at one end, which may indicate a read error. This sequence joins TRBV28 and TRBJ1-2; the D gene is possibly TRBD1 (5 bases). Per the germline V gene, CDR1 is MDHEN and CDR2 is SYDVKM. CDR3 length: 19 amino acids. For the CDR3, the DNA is TGTGCCAACAGTTTAACGTCATTTGAGTTGGTCCGGGGACTCTATGGCTACACCTTC. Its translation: CANSLTSFELVRGLYGYTF.

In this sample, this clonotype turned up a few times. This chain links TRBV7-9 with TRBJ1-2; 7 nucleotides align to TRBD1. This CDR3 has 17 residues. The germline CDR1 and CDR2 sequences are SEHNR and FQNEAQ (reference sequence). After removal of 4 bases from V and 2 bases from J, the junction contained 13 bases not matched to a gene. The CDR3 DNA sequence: TGTGCCAGCAGCTCCGAACGCCGGACAGGTTTCAACTATGGCTACACCTTC. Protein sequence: CASSSERRTGFNYGYTF.

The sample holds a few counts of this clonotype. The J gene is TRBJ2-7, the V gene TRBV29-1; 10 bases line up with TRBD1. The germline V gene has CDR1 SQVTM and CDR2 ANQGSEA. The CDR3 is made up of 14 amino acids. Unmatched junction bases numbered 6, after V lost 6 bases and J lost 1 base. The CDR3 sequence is CSVKEGQGSYEQYF. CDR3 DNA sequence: TGCAGCGTCAAGGAGGGACAGGGGTCCTACGAGCAGTACTTC.

The CDR3 sequence: CASSYPDYQNNEQFF. The CDR3 DNA follows: TGTGCCAGCAGTTACCCGGACTACCAGAACAATGAGCAGTTCTTC. The chain is built from TRBV6-6 and TRBJ2-1; a possible D gene is TRBD2 (6 bases). CDR1 and CDR2 from the germline V gene are MNHNY and SVGAGI (reference sequence). This CDR3 spans 15 amino acids. V was clipped by 2 bases and J by 5 bases, with 13 bases between them.

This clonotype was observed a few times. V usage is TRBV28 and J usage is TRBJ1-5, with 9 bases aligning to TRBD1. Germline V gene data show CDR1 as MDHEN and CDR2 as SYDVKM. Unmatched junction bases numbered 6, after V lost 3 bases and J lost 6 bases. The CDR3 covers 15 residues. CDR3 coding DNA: TGTGCCAGCAGTTTGTACAGGGGGCCTCTTCAGCCCCAGCATTTT. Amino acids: CASSLYRGPLQPQHF.

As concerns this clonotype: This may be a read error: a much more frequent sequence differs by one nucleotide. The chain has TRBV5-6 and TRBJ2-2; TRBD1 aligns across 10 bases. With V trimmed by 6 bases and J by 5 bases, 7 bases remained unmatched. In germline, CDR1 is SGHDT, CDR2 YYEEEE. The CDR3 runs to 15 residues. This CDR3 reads CASNFDRGPTGELFF. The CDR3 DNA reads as TGTGCCAGCAACTTCGACAGGGGGCCTACCGGGGAGCTGTTTTTT.

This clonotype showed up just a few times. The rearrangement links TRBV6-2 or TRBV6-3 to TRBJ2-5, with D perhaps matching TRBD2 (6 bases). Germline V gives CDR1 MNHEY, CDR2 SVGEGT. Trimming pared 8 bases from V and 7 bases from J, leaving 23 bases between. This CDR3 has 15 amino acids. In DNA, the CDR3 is TGTGCCAGCCGTTGGGAGGTCACCCTGGACGGGACCCAGTACTTC. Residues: CASRWEVTLDGTQYF.

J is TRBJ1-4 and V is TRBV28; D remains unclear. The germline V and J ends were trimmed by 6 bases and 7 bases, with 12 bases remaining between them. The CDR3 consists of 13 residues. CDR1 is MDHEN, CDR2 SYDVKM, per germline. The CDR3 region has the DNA TGTGCCAGCAGGGCGGGTTTGGCTGAAAAACTGTTTTTT. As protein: CASRAGLAEKLFF.

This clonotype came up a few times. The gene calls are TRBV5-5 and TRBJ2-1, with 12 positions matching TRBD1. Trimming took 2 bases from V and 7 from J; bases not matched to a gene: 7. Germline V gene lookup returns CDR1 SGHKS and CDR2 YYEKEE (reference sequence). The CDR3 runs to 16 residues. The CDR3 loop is CASSLNPGQGANEQFF. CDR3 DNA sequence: TGTGCCAGCAGCTTAAACCCGGGACAGGGGGCTAATGAGCAGTTCTTC.

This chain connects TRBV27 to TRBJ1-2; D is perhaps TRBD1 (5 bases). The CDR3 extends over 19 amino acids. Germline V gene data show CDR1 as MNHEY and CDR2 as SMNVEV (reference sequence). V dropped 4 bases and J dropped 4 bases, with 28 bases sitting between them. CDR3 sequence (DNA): TGTGCCAGCAGTTCCATACCACCGGGACCGATCGTAGGTAGCTATGGCTACACCTTC. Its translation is CASSSIPPGPIVGSYGYTF.

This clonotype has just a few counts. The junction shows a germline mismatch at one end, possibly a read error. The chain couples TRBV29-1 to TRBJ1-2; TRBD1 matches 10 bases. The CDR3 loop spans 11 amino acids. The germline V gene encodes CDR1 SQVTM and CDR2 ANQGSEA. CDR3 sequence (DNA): TGCAGCGTTCCGGGACAGGGGACTTTCTTCTTC. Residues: CSVPGQGTFFF.

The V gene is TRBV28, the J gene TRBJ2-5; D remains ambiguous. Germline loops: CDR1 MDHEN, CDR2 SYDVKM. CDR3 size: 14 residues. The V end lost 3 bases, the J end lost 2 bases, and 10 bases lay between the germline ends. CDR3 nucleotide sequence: TGTGCCAGCAGTTTTGTGGTTATGCAAGAGACCCAGTACTTC. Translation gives CASSFVVMQETQYF.

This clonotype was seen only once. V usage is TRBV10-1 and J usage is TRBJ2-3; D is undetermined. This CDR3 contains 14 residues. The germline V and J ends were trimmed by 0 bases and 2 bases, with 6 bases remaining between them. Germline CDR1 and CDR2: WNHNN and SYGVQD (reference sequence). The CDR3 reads CASSESDFTDTQYF. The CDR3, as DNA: TGCGCCAGCAGTGAGTCTGACTTCACAGATACGCAGTATTTT.

The CDR3 protein is CASSAGTVYEQYV. The CDR3 nucleotides are TGTGCCAGCAGCGCTGGGACAGTCTACGAGCAGTACGTC. This rearrangement joins TRBV25-1 to TRBJ2-7, with 7 bases identical to TRBD1. The CDR3 contains 13 residues. Germline CDR1 MGHDK, CDR2 SYGVNS. The ends lost 6 bases at V and 3 bases at J; junction bases unmatched: 5.

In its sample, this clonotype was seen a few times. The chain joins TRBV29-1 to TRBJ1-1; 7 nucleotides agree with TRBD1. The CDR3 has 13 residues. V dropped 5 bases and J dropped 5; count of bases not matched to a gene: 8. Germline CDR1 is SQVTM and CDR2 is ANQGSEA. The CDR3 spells CSVKVTGRTEAFF. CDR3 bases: TGCAGCGTTAAGGTGACAGGGAGGACTGAAGCTTTCTTT.

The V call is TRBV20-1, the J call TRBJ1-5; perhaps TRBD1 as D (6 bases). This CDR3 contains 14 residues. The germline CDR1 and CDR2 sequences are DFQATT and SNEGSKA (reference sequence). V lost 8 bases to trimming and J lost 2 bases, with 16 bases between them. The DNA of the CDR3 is TGCAGTACTACTCGGACAGCTCGCAATCAGCCCCAGCATTTT. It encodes CSTTRTARNQPQHF.

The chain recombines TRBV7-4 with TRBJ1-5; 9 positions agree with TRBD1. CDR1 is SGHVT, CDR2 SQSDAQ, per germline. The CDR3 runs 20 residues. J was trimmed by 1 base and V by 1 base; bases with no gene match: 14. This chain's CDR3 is CASSLGGRTGVLSSNQPQHF. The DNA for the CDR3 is TGTGCCAGCAGCTTAGGGGGACGGACAGGGGTCCTATCCAGCAATCAGCCCCAGCATTTT.

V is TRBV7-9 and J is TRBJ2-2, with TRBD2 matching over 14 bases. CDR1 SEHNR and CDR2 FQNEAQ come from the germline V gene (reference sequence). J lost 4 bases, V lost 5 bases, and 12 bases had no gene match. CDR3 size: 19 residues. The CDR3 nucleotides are TGTGCCAGCAGCCTCGTCCGGGGACTAGCGGGGGAAGGCACCGGGGAGCTGTTTTTT. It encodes CASSLVRGLAGEGTGELFF.

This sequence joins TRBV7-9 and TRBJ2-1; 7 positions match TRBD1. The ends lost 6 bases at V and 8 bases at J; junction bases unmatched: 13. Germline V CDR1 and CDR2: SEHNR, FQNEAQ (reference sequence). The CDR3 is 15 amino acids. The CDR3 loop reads CASRIETGPRDEQFF. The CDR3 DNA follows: TGTGCCAGCAGAATAGAGACAGGGCCCAGGGATGAGCAGTTCTTC.

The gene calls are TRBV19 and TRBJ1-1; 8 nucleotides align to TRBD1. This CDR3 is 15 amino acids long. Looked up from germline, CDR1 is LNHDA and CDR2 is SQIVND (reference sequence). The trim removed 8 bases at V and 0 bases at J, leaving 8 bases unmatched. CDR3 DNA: TGTGCCAGTTCTCGACAGGGGAGGATGAACACTGAAGCTTTCTTT. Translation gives CASSRQGRMNTEAFF.

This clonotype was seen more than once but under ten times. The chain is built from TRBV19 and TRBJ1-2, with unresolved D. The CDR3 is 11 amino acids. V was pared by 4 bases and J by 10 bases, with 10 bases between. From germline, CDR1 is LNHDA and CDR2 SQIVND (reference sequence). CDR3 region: CASSTRLFYTF. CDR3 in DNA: TGTGCCAGTAGTACAAGGCTGTTCTACACCTTC.

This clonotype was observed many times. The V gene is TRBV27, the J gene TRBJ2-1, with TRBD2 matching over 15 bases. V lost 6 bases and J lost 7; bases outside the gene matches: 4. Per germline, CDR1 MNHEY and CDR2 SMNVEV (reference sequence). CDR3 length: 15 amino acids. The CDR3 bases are TGTGCCAGCAGCTTCGGACTAGCGGGGGGGAATGAGCAGTTCTTC. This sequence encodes CASSFGLAGGNEQFF.

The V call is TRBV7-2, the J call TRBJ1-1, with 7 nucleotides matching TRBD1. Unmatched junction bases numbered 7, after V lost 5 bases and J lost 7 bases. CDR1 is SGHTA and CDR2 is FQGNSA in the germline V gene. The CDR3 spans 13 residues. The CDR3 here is CASSLGGPSEAFF. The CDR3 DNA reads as TGTGCCAGCAGCCTAGGGGGCCCAAGTGAAGCTTTCTTT.

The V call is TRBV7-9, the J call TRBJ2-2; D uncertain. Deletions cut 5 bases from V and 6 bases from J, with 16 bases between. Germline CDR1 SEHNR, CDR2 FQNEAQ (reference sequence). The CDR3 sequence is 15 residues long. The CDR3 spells CASSAVSWDAGELFF. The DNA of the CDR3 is TGTGCCAGCAGCGCGGTGTCGTGGGATGCCGGGGAGCTGTTTTTT.

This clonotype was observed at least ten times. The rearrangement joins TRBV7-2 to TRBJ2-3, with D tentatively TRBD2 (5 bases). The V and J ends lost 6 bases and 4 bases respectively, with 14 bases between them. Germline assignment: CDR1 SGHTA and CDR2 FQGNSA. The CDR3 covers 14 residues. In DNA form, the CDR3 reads TGTGCCAGCAGTGCACTGGGAGTTCCAGATACGCAGTATTTT. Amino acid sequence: CASSALGVPDTQYF.

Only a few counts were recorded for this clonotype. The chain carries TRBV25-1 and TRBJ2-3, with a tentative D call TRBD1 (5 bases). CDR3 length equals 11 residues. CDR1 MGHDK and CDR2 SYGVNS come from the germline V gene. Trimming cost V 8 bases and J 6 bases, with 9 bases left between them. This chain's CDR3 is CASAQGDTQYF. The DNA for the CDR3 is TGTGCCAGCGCCCAGGGCGATACGCAGTATTTT.

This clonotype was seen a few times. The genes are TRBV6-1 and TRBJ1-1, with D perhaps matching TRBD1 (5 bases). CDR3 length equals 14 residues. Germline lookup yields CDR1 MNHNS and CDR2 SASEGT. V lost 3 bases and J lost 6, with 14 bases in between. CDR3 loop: CASSDGSGRAEAFF. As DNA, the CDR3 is TGTGCCAGCAGTGATGGTTCAGGGAGGGCTGAAGCTTTCTTT.